This T cell receptor beta chain is drawn from a study of control samples from healthy donors and cancer patients. This CDR3 comprises 13 residues. The germline CDR1 and CDR2 sequences are WSHSY and SAAADI. The V gene lost 4 bases and the J gene lost 10 bases, with 11 bases spanning the gap. Data came from immunoSEQ multiplex PCR; TCRdb stores just in-frame clones and leaves some out. This sample has over 120,000 clones; about 91% occur once, and the top ten carry approximately 3%. The chain couples TRBV10-2 to TRBJ1-6; D is unresolved. This TCR derives from a man aged 30-40 years in good health. Input material: blood. CDR3 protein: CASSADLISPLHF. The CDR3, as DNA: TGCGCCAGCAGTGCAGACCTCATCTCACCCCTCCACTTT.